Reported below is one T cell receptor beta chain. The antigen remains undetermined. Data came from immunoSEQ multiplex PCR; TCRdb stores just in-frame clones and leaves some out. The sample carries roughly 140,000 clones, around nine tenths recorded once. This record belongs to a study of cytomegalovirus exposure and HLA in healthy donors. Findings and limits, study-wide: Cytomegalovirus status, reportedly, was diagnosed with high specificity and sensitivity by the classifier. Confirmation in vitro established that three CMV-associated chains were specific for CMV antigens.

This CDR3 is built from 18 residues. CDR1 SGHNT and CDR2 YYREEE come from the germline V gene (reference sequence). Trimming at V came to 4 bases and at J to 0 bases, leaving 14 bases not matched to a gene. The chain has TRBV5-4 and TRBJ2-3, with TRBD2 matching over 7 bases. Material: PBMCs. The receptor was isolated from a man younger than 35 in good health and CMV-seropositive. The CDR3 nucleotides are TGTGCCAGCAGCCCGTGGGGAGGCGGGAGAGGGAGCACAGATACGCAGTATTTT. Translation gives CASSPWGGGRGSTDTQYF. The full variable domain, with the rest looked up from reference TRBV5-4 and TRBJ2-3, is ETGVTQSPTHLIKTRGQQVTLRCSSQSGHNTVSWYQQALGQGPQFIFQYYREEENGRGNFPPRFSGLQFPNYSSELNVNALELDDSALYLCASSPWGGGRGSTDTQYFGPGTRLTVL.